This paragraph covers one TCR beta chain sequence. This clonotype has a count of ten or more. The clone's antigen remains unknown. The sample holds no much larger clone one base away, and base qualities are not on file. This entry comes from a study of T cells in Graves' hyperthyroidism and ophthalmopathy (dated by TCRdb to about 2019). Regarding the complete study: Peripheral blood was collected at initial diagnosis, before any treatment. To identify TCR V-J signatures that set the groups apart, the researchers used a discovery cohort of 100 or so patients, made up of about 44 with Graves' ophthalmopathy and 55 to 65 with stable Graves' hyperthyroidism. Prospective prediction of ophthalmopathy was tested in an independent validation cohort consisting of some 20 hyperthyroidism patients and around 16 patients who later progressed to ophthalmopathy. The 100 or so discovery patients were randomly divided into training and test sets at a 7:3 ratio. Thyroid tissue and blood T-cell repertoires from about six Graves' hyperthyroidism patients were also compared in the study. Following sampling, methimazole starting at 30 mg daily was given to hyperthyroidism patients, and high-dose intravenous methylprednisolone was given to ophthalmopathy patients. According to the paper, TCR Vbeta CDR3 sequencing was carried out on 120 to 150 peripheral blood samples, which came from 40 to 45 ophthalmopathy, approximately 78 hyperthyroidism and approximately 17 progressor patients.

Sequences SGHVS (CDR1) and FNYEAQ (CDR2) are obtained from the germline V gene. Spanning cysteine to phenylalanine, the CDR3 consists of 16 amino acids. The only DNA kept is the CDR3, 48 bases in frame from the first base. Trimming accounts for 4 bases at V and 4 bases at J, while the number of junction bases matched to no gene is 9. Ophthalmopathy patients had moderately to severely active disease, with a Clinical Activity Score of 3 or more, a NOSPECS grade of 4 or more, and a disease duration of less than 3 months. Exclusion was applied to patients with uncontrolled infections, other autoimmune diseases, pregnancy or lactation. Clinical symptoms, serum thyroxine and TRAb, thyroid ultrasound, and orbital computed tomography formed the basis for the diagnoses. PBMCs were isolated from 10 ml of fresh peripheral blood by Ficoll-Paque density gradient centrifugation. Total RNA was extracted with Trizol reagent, and quality was checked on an Agilent 2100 Bioanalyzer.

TCR beta CDR3 regions were amplified from RNA transcripts. For the first round of RT-PCR on the TCR CDR3, the HTBI primer set was used together with the Qiagen OneStep RT-PCR kit. The libraries were constructed in a second round of multiplex PCR and then size-selected and purified. The libraries were sequenced on an Illumina HiSeq2000 using paired-end 100 bp reads. The paper's data handling went like this. SOAPnuke was used to process the raw data, throwing out any read that contained adapters or uncalled bases, had a mean Phred below 15, or lacked an exact constant-primer or identifier match. COPE v1.2.5 was used to merge high-quality paired reads, and clonotypes were defined as unique nucleotide sequences. MiTCR v1.1 was used to align clonotypes to the IMGT TRBV, TRBD and TRBJ reference segments. Only V-J combinations with frequency above 0.0001, covering about 99% of repertoires, were analysed. The TCS score was defined as the ratio of F50 (clonal expansion) to E x V (chaos), calculated using BLOSUM62-based TCRdist between CDR3 peptides within each V-J. Welch's t-statistics and random forest reduced several hundred V-J features to roughly 13, which were used in a naive Bayes classifier (R e1071). In-frame beta chains were kept once TCRdb had trimmed the public reads at Q25 with fastp and called clones with MiXCR. Rows are unified per CDR3 protein, each entry keeping the most common DNA and genes. TCRdb's processing, not the study's, gives the V and J calls here. Across this sample there are 640,000 or so distinct CDR3 sequences, with around 14% seen only once. The ten largest clones represent roughly 7.1% of the sample.

General findings and caveats noted by the study authors: In validation, the model predicted progression to ophthalmopathy a median of around six months before onset, with about 67% sensitivity and roughly 77% specificity. In cross-validation, a model built on a 13 V-J signature told ophthalmopathy apart from stable hyperthyroidism with 87.88% sensitivity and about 81% specificity, and in testing the same model reached 80%/75%. No statistical method was used to set the sample size in advance, and investigators knew the group allocation. Blood samples also contained most of the expanded thyroid clonotypes (frequency above 0.001), which suggests that blood repertoires may reflect thyroid immune responses.

The receptor chain draws on TRBV7-6 and TRBJ2-1; 8 central nucleotides agree with TRBD1. This TCR derives from a woman aged 18-29 years with Graves' ophthalmopathy. Material: blood. The base sequence is TGTGCCAGCAGCTCACGAAAACGGACAGGGTACAATGAGCAGTTCTTC. Its coded protein is CASSSRKRTGYNEQFF.